This note documents a single T cell receptor (beta chain) sequence. With 2 bases removed from V and 5 bases from J, the gap between germline ends came to 12 bases. This CDR3 is built from 14 residues. CDR1 MNHEY and CDR2 SVGEGT come from the germline V gene. Source study methods: It was from reference gene primer amplification that nucleated cell counts were estimated. Clones were read by immunoSEQ multiplex PCR, and TCRdb kept only the in-frame ones, dropping some. D and trimming come from the DNA, and the V and J calls and clone size come from that table. The data hold around 200,000 clones, with 86% observed a single time. This sample stems from a study of blood T cell repertoires in COVID-19. At the level of the study: The study drew acute and convalescent COVID-19 samples from the United States, Italy and Spain. PBMCs, B-cell-depleted T cells, or T cells provided the cDNA or gDNA that made up the material.

This TCR was sampled from a man aged 70-80 years with active or convalescent COVID-19. This sequence joins TRBV6-2 or TRBV6-3 and TRBJ1-1; D is undetermined. The sequencing sample was made of peripheral blood. The CDR3 DNA sequence: TGTGCCAGCAGTTACGTCGGGGATATGACTGAAGCTTTCTTT. Translation gives CASSYVGDMTEAFF.